What follows are 9 T cell receptor beta chains derived from one specimen sequenced in a study of graft-versus-host responses after intestinal transplantation. Their specific antigens are unknown. Produced via immunoSEQ multiplex PCR; TCRdb's table is partial and in-frame only. The sample records more than 65,000 clones, about nine tenths being singletons. Sample: unstimulated CD8+ T cells sorted from spleen or lymph node cells, taken before transplant. The receptors were sampled from a human donor who was the organ donor for an intestinal transplant.

Written as DNA, the CDR3 is TGTGCCAGCAGCGCGGCCGGGACAGGGGGCACTGAAGCTTTCTTT. This translates into CASSAAGTGGTEAFF. V and J are TRBV7-8 and TRBJ1-1, with TRBD1 matching 11 bases. The germline gives CDR1 SGHVS, CDR2 FQNEAQ. The CDR3 has 15 amino acids. V shed 5 bases and J 4 bases; nucleotides not matched to a gene: 6.

The V and J genes are TRBV4-1 and TRBJ1-6; D gene unclear. The germline CDR1 and CDR2 sequences are MGHRA and YSYEKL. The CDR3 covers 16 residues. The V and J ends lost 4 bases and 0 bases respectively, with 10 bases between them. The CDR3 region has the DNA TGCGCCAGCAGCCGCCTCCTATTCTCCTATAATTCACCCCTCCACTTT. Translation: CASSRLLFSYNSPLHF.

The rearrangement uses TRBV19 and TRBJ2-7; 9 bases align to TRBD1. Germline V gene lookup returns CDR1 LNHDA and CDR2 SQIVND (reference sequence). The CDR3 is made up of 15 amino acids. With 5 bases clipped from V and 1 base from J, the junction kept 6 bases outside the gene matches. CDR3 loop: CASSFGQGPSYEQYF. CDR3 DNA sequence: TGTGCCAGTAGTTTCGGACAGGGGCCTTCCTACGAGCAGTACTTC.

This clone was detected once. This specimen includes other DNA sequences encoding the same CDR3. This chain uses TRBV2 with TRBJ2-3, with D unclear. V was clipped by 0 bases and J by 0 bases, with 7 bases between them. The CDR3 has 15 residues. CDR1 SNHLY and CDR2 FYNNEI come from the germline V gene. CDR3 DNA: TGTGCCAGCAGTGAAGCTGGAGCCAGCACAGATACGCAGTATTTT. It specifies CASSEAGASTDTQYF.

Of note for this clone: This sample includes further DNA sequences coding for the same CDR3. The chain couples TRBV6-1 to TRBJ2-7; D possibly corresponds to TRBD2 (6 bases). The CDR3 is 14 residues long. The germline V and J ends were trimmed by 6 bases and 0 bases, with 12 bases remaining between them. Germline-derived CDR1 and CDR2 are MNHNS and SASEGT. As DNA, the CDR3 is TGTGCCAGCAGCGAATTCGGGAGCTCCTACGAGCAGTACTTC. This gives the protein CASSEFGSSYEQYF.

V usage is TRBV4-1 and J usage is TRBJ2-2, with 7 bases matching TRBD2. The CDR3 is 18 residues long. The V segment lost 0 bases and the J segment 7 bases; nucleotides outside the gene matches: 14. Germline CDR1 is MGHRA and CDR2 is YSYEKL. The CDR3 coding sequence is TGCGCCAGCAGCCAAGATGCAGCTAGCGGATGGTTGATCGGGGAGCTGTTTTTT. Its translation is CASSQDAASGWLIGELFF.

This rearrangement joins TRBV30 to TRBJ2-3; weak D call: TRBD1 (6 bases). Trimming took off 3 bases at V and 4 bases at J, with 14 bases between the two ends. Germline V gene sequence: CDR1 GTSNPN, CDR2 SVGIG (reference sequence). CDR3 length: 14 amino acids. The CDR3 DNA is TGTGCCTGGAGGAGGGCAGGGGCGCCAGATACGCAGTATTTT. It encodes CAWRRAGAPDTQYF. Filled out from reference TRBV30 and TRBJ2-3, the complete variable domain reads SQTIHQWPATLVQPVGSPLSLECTVEGTSNPNLYWYRQAAGRGLQLLFYSVGIGQISSEVPQNLSASRPQDRQFILSSKKLLLSDSGFYLCAWRRAGAPDTQYFGPGTRLTVL.

The chain combines TRBV28 with TRBJ1-5; 8 nucleotides line up with TRBD1. Germline V CDR1 and CDR2: MDHEN, SYDVKM. The V and J ends lost 5 bases and 6 bases, in that order; junction bases with no gene match: 3. The CDR3 contains 13 residues. CDR3 protein: CASSQGQGQPQHF. The CDR3 coding sequence is TGTGCCAGCAGTCAAGGACAGGGTCAGCCCCAGCATTTT.

The rearrangement joins TRBV9 to TRBJ2-7; TRBD2 matches at 10 bases. The CDR3 runs 16 residues. Germline V lookup: CDR1 SGDLS, CDR2 YYNGEE. Trimming cost V 4 bases and J 2 bases; bases outside gene matches: 9. The CDR3 sequence: CASSHDRSGGAYEQYF. CDR3 bases: TGTGCCAGCAGCCACGATCGGAGCGGGGGGGCCTACGAGCAGTACTTC.